This entry features one T cell receptor (beta chain) sequence. Its binding antigen is unknown. No per-base quality is available; no much larger clone lies one base away. The CDR3 sequence holds 14 residues, the cysteine and phenylalanine included. Of all the DNA, just the CDR3 is kept, 42 bases in frame from base 1. CDR1 SEHNR and CDR2 FQNEAQ are derived from the germline V gene (reference sequence). The germline V end is reduced by 5 bases and the J end by 5 bases; junction bases left unmatched: 3. TCRbeta CDR3 regions were amplified from genomic DNA using the immunoSEQ Assay, a bias-controlled multiplex PCR. Processing in the source paper ran as follows. The number of nucleated cells in each sample was estimated from the amplification of reference gene primers within the assay. To quantify the absolute abundance of each unique TCRbeta CDR3 rearrangement, sequence reads were collapsed and filtered. For each sample, productive Simpson clonality was calculated as the square root of Simpson's diversity index across productive rearrangements. TCRdb took over this immuneACCESS table, retaining in-frame rearrangements with V and J assigned. Such tables are incomplete; in checked studies, under half of the missing clones stem from an unresolved V gene, and the remainder is unexplained. That table furnishes V, J and clone size, whereas the DNA furnished D and trimming. The sample table lists nearly 70,000 clones, roughly nine tenths of them with a count of one. The ten largest clones capture 3.4% of the sample.

This record belongs to a study of blood T cell repertoires in COVID-19 (dated by TCRdb to 2020 to 2022). Describing the broader study: Samples covering the acute and convalescent phases of COVID-19 were provided by collaborators in the United States, Italy and Spain. Where HLA class I and class II types were available, the types were taken from metadata supplied by the sample provider, not from assay-based typing. Samples came from the ongoing ImmuneRACE study (first 160 participants) plus 1,254 subjects from 6 global collaborators. The material from the prospective study consisted of cDNA or gDNA derived from T cells, B-cell-depleted T cells, or PBMCs. Sample metadata almost always included a de-identified subject ID, COVID-19 status, age in years and sex. Subjects who had been exposed to COVID-19, were actively infected with it, or had recovered from it provided the deeply sampled blood TCRbeta repertoires that made up the dataset. The repertoires were made available in a free public database intended to serve as a resource for research on the immune response to SARS-CoV-2.

Overall study outcomes, separate from this receptor: Clinical and demographic metadata were provided uncurated, with the amount varying by source and participant.

At one collaborating source in Seattle, patients were enrolled during active infection and were followed longitudinally through the course of disease. The collaborating institutions used their own protocols to collect whole blood in K2EDTA tubes. For TCRbeta analysis, collaborator samples were shipped as frozen whole blood, as isolated PBMCs, or as DNA extracted from either sample type. The chain links TRBV7-9 with TRBJ2-1; TRBD2 fits 10 bases in the junction. The receptor was isolated from a woman between 45 and 65 years old with COVID-19, enrolled during active disease. Source material: peripheral blood. The sequenced DNA is TGTGCCAGCAGCACAGCGGGAGGGGACAATGAGCAGTTCTTC. This sequence encodes CASSTAGGDNEQFF.